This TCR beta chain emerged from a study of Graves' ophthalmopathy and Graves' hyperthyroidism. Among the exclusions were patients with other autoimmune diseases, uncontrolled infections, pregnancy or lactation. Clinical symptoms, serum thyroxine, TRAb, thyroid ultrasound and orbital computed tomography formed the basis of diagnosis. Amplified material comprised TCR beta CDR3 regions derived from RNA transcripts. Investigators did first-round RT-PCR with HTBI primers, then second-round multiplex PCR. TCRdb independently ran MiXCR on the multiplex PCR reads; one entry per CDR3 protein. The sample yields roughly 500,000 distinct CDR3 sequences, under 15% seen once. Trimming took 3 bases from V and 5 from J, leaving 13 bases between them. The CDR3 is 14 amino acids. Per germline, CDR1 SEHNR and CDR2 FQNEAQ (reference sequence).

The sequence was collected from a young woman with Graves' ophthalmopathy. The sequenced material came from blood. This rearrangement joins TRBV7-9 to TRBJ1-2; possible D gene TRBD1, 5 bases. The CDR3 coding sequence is TGTGCCAGCAGCTTCGCAGGTGGGGCTTATGGCTACACCTTC. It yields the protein CASSFAGGAYGYTF.